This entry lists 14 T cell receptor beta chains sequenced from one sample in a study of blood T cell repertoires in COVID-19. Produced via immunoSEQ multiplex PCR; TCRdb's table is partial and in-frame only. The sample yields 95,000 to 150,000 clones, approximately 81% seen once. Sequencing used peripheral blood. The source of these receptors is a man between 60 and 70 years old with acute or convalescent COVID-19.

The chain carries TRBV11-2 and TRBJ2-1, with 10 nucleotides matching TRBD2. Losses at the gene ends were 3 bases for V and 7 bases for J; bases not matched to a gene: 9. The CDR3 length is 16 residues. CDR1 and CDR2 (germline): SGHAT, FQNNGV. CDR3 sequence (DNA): TGTGCCAGCAGCTTGGGACCTAGCGGGAGTAGGAATGAGCAGTTCTTC. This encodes CASSLGPSGSRNEQFF.

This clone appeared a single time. The CDR3 DNA reads TGTGCCAGCCAAGTATCCGCCCAGGGAAGGTACGAGCAGTACTTC. It is translated as CASQVSAQGRYEQYF. The V and J genes are TRBV6-5 and TRBJ2-7; perhaps TRBD1 as D (5 bases). Trimming pared 8 bases from V and 4 bases from J, leaving 21 bases between. This CDR3 contains 15 residues. Germline V lookup: CDR1 MNHEY, CDR2 SVGAGI.

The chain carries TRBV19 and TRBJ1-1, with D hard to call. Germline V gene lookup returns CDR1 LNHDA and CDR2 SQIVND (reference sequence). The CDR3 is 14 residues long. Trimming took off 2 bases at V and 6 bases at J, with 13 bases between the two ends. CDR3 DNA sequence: TGTGCCAGTAGTATAAGGCAGAAGGCGGCTGAAGCTTTCTTT. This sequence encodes CASSIRQKAAEAFF.

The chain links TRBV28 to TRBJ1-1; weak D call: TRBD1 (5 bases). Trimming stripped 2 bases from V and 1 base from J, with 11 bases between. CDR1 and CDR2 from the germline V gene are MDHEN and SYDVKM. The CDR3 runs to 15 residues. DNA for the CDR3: TGTGCCAGCAGTTTAATCGGGGGGGGGAACACTGAAGCTTTCTTT. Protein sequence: CASSLIGGGNTEAFF.

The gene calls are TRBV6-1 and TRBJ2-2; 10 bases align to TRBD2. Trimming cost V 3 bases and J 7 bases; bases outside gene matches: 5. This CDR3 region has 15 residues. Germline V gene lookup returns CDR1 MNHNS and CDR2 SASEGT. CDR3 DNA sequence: TGTGCCAGCAGTGATAGCGGGAGGTTGGTCGGGGAGCTGTTTTTT. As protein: CASSDSGRLVGELFF.

CDR3 nucleotide sequence: TGTGCCAGCAGTCCTCCCTTCTATGGCTACACCTTC. The encoded protein is CASSPPFYGYTF. The chain employs TRBV6-5 and TRBJ1-2; D unclear. Trimming cost V 5 bases and J 4 bases, with 8 bases left between them. Germline assignment: CDR1 MNHEY and CDR2 SVGAGI. This CDR3 has 12 amino acids.

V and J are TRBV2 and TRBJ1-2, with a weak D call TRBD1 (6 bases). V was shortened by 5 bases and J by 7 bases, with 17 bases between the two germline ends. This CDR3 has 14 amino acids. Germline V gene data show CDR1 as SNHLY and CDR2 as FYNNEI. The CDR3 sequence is CASSSETGTSGYTF. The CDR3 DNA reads TGTGCCAGCAGTTCAGAGACAGGCACTAGTGGCTACACCTTC.

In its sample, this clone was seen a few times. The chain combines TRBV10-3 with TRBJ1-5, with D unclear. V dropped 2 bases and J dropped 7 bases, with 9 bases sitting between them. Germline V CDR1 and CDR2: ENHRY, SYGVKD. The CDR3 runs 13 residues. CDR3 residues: CAISENQFQPQHF. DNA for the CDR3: TGTGCCATCAGTGAGAATCAATTCCAGCCCCAGCATTTT.

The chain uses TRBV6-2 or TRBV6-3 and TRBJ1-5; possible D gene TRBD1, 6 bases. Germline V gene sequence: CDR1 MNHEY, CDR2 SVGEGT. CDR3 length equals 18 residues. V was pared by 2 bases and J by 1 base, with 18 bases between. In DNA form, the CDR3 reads TGTGCCAGCAGTTACGAGATTTTGGACAGCTTAAGCAATCAGCCCCAGCATTTT. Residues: CASSYEILDSLSNQPQHF.

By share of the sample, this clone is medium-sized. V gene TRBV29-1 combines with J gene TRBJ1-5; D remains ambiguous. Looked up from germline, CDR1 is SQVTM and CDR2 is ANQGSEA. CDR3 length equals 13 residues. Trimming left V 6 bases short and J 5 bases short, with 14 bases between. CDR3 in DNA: TGCAGCGTAAAACTCGGGGTCGATCAGCCCCAGCATTTT. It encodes CSVKLGVDQPQHF.

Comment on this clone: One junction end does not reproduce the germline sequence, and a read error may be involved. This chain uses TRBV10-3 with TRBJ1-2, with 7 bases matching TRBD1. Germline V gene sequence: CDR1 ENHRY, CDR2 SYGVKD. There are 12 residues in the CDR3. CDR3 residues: CAISGQDRQGSF. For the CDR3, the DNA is TGTGCCATCAGTGGACAGGACCGACAGGGTTCCTTC.

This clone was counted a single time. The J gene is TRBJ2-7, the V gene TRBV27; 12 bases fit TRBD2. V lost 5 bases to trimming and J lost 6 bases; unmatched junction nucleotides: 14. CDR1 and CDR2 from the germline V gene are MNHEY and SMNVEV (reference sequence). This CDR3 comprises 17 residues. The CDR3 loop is CASSPLLTSGGPLEQYF. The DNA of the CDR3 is TGTGCCAGCAGTCCCCTTCTGACTAGCGGGGGCCCCCTCGAGCAGTACTTC.

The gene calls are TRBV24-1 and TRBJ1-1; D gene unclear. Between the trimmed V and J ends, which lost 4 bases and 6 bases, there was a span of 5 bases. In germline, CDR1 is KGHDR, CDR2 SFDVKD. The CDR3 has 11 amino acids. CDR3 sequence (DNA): TGTGCCACCAGTGACGAGTCTGAAGCTTTCTTT. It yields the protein CATSDESEAFF.

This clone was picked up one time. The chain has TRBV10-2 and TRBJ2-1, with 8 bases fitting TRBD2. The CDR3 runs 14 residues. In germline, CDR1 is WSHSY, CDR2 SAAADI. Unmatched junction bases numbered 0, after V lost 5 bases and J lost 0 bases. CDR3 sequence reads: CASSSGGSYNEQFF. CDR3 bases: TGCGCCAGCAGTAGCGGGGGCTCCTACAATGAGCAGTTCTTC.